What follows is one T cell receptor beta chain and its context. This entry belongs to a study of blood T cell repertoires in COVID-19. In the study overall: PBMCs, B-cell-depleted T cells, or T cells provided the cDNA or gDNA that made up the material.

Profiled with immunoSEQ multiplex PCR; TCRdb holds only in-frame clones, not every one. Of about 180,000 clones in the sample, just under 80% are singletons; the top ten hold 6.5% to 7%. Germline V lookup: CDR1 SEHNR, CDR2 FQNEAQ (reference sequence). CDR3 length: 14 residues. The V end was cut by 5 bases, the J end by 4 bases, with 13 bases between. The TCR was taken from a man between 65 and 80 years old with active or convalescent COVID-19. The chain joins TRBV7-9 to TRBJ2-3; D gene unclear. The sequenced sample consisted of peripheral blood. The CDR3 reads CASSRGTLADTQYF. The CDR3 region has the DNA TGTGCCAGCAGCCGCGGTACTCTCGCAGATACGCAGTATTTT.